This TCR beta chain was documented in a study of shared clonotypes between healthy human individuals. Deep was the level used in running the assay. Assay used: immunoSEQ multiplex PCR; TCRdb lists only in-frame clones, some missing. The sample shows approximately 400,000 clones, roughly 96% of them seen only once. CDR1 and CDR2 (germline): SQVTM, ANQGSEA. This CDR3 is 13 amino acids long. V dropped 4 bases and J dropped 5 bases, with 14 bases sitting between them. The receptor was derived from a man aged 25-45 years in good health. Specimen: memory CD8+ T cells sorted from blood. Subset described: CD45RO+ cells pooled with CCR7-negative TemRA cells. The V gene is TRBV29-1, the J gene TRBJ2-5; D is unresolved. The CDR3 loop is CSVVARPRETQYF. For the CDR3, the DNA is TGCAGCGTTGTGGCGAGACCCCGGGAGACCCAGTACTTC.